This entry lists 15 T cell receptor beta chains sequenced from one sample in a study of T cell repertoires in cytomegalovirus infection. TCRdb ran MiXCR on the reads and lists one entry per CDR3 protein. The sample comprises 350,000 to 450,000 distinct CDR3 sequences, over 15% of which are singletons, and 7.5% to 9.5% rests with the top ten. Source material: PBMCs. The receptors stem from a human donor in good health (CMV status not recorded). Some clones in this sample may be carry-over from other donors' samples.

This clonotype was seen a few times. The chain carries TRBV20-1 and TRBJ1-6; a weak D match, TRBD1 (5 bases). This CDR3 is 12 amino acids long. The germline CDR1 and CDR2 sequences are DFQATT and SNEGSKA (reference sequence). This chain's CDR3 is CSCRDEGSPLHF. The CDR3 DNA is TGCAGCTGTAGGGACGAGGGTTCACCCCTCCACTTT.

This clonotype has just a few counts. V and J are TRBV30 and TRBJ2-5; D is possibly TRBD1 (6 bases). Trimming removed 5 bases from V and 7 bases from J, with 20 bases in between. Germline V gene lookup returns CDR1 GTSNPN and CDR2 SVGIG (reference sequence). The CDR3 extends over 14 amino acids. CDR3 region: CAWDLRGFGLTQYF. The CDR3 DNA is TGTGCCTGGGACCTGAGGGGGTTCGGATTGACCCAGTACTTC.

The chain couples TRBV6-1 to TRBJ2-2; the match to TRBD1 covers 11 bases. V dropped 1 base and J dropped 0; count of bases not matched to a gene: 1. The CDR3 sequence is 17 residues long. Germline CDR1 MNHNS, CDR2 SASEGT. The CDR3, as DNA: TGTGCCAGCAGTGAAGGGACAGGGGGCCCGAACACCGGGGAGCTGTTTTTT. Protein sequence: CASSEGTGGPNTGELFF.

CDR3 nucleotide sequence: TGTGCCAGCAGTCGCGGGACTAGCGGAAGGACAGATACGCAGTATTTT. Translating it yields CASSRGTSGRTDTQYF. The chain couples TRBV6-5 to TRBJ2-3; 11 bases are shared with TRBD2. V shed 5 bases, J shed 3 bases, and the junction held 7 bases outside the gene matches. The CDR3 runs 16 residues. Germline CDR1 and CDR2: MNHEY and SVGAGI.

This clonotype was seen more than once but under ten times. The chain couples TRBV29-1 to TRBJ2-7; TRBD2 agrees at 7 bases. Germline CDR1 reads SQVTM; CDR2 reads ANQGSEA. There are 13 residues in the CDR3. V lost 4 bases and J lost 7; bases outside the gene matches: 10. The DNA of the CDR3 is TGCAGCGTTGCCCCGAGCGGGACGGGGGAGCAGTACTTC. Translation gives CSVAPSGTGEQYF.

This clonotype was observed at least ten times. This chain connects TRBV7-8 to TRBJ1-1; the D gene is possibly TRBD1 (6 bases). Deletions cut 2 bases from V and 6 bases from J, with 10 bases between. The CDR3 runs to 13 residues. Germline assignment: CDR1 SGHVS and CDR2 FQNEAQ. In DNA form, the CDR3 reads TGTGCCAGCAGCTTATTAGCAGGGGCTGAAGCTTTCTTT. Translation: CASSLLAGAEAFF.

The table lists this clonotype with many counts. The rearrangement links TRBV29-1 to TRBJ1-1; the D gene is possibly TRBD1 (5 bases). Looked up from germline, CDR1 is SQVTM and CDR2 is ANQGSEA. This CDR3 comprises 11 residues. V was clipped by 7 bases and J by 3 bases, with 9 bases between them. The CDR3 is CSAGGDTEAFF. DNA of the CDR3: TGCAGCGCCGGGGGGGACACTGAAGCTTTCTTT.

Concerning this clonotype itself: At one boundary the junction diverges from the germline segment, which might be a read error. J is TRBJ2-7 and V is TRBV11-2, with D unclear. Germline V CDR1 and CDR2: SGHAT, FQNNGV. The CDR3 length is 14 residues. This CDR3 is CASTLGALPSEQYF. CDR3 in DNA: TGTGCCAGCACCTTAGGAGCCCTCCCTTCCGAGCAGTACTTC.

This sequence joins TRBV5-4 and TRBJ1-4; TRBD1 matches 8 bases. The germline gives CDR1 SGHNT, CDR2 YYREEE (reference sequence). The ends lost 4 bases at V and 6 bases at J; junction bases unmatched: 5. The CDR3 consists of 14 residues. In DNA form, the CDR3 reads TGTGCCAGCAGCCCCGGACAGGGAGATGAAAAACTGTTTTTT. Its translation: CASSPGQGDEKLFF.

V and J are TRBV12-3 or TRBV12-4 and TRBJ1-1; TRBD1 aligns across 7 bases. This CDR3 contains 12 residues. V was pared by 6 bases and J by 7 bases, with 5 bases of the junction left unmatched. The CDR3 DNA is TGTGCCAGCAGCCCACAGGGGTTTGAAGCTTTCTTT. It translates to CASSPQGFEAFF.

The chain recombines TRBV2 with TRBJ2-1; 13 bases are shared with TRBD2. The trim removed 3 bases at V and 6 bases at J, leaving 11 bases unmatched. CDR3 length equals 18 residues. From germline, CDR1 is SNHLY and CDR2 FYNNEI. This chain's CDR3 is CASSERLAGGAMPNEQFF. CDR3 nucleotides: TGTGCCAGCAGTGAGAGACTAGCGGGGGGTGCCATGCCCAATGAGCAGTTCTTC.

This clonotype was detected many times. V usage is TRBV7-2 and J usage is TRBJ2-6; no firm D call. Germline CDR1 SGHTA, CDR2 FQGNSA. Trimming removed 5 bases at V and 1 base at J, with 9 bases between. CDR3 length: 15 amino acids. Here the CDR3 reads CASSLSPSGANVLTF. The CDR3 DNA sequence: TGTGCCAGCAGCCTAAGCCCGTCTGGGGCCAACGTCCTGACTTTC.

This sequence joins TRBV20-1 and TRBJ2-3, with TRBD2 identical over 7 bases. This CDR3 has 15 amino acids. Unmatched junction bases numbered 13, after V lost 8 bases and J lost 2 bases. CDR1 is DFQATT, CDR2 SNEGSKA, per germline (reference sequence). The CDR3 bases are TGCAGTCCCAGGTTCGGCGGGGGAAACACAGATACGCAGTATTTT. It is translated as CSPRFGGGNTDTQYF.

The chain links TRBV11-3 to TRBJ2-5; no definite D call. The germline V gene has CDR1 SGHNT and CDR2 YENEEA. Trimming left V 5 bases short and J 0 bases short, with 10 bases between. The CDR3 sequence is 14 residues long. The CDR3 loop reads CASSRGGHQETQYF. CDR3 nucleotides: TGTGCCAGCAGCCGAGGCGGCCACCAAGAGACCCAGTACTTC.

This clonotype was recorded at least ten times. V usage is TRBV7-6 and J usage is TRBJ1-1, with TRBD1 identical over 9 bases. The germline gives CDR1 SGHVS, CDR2 FNYEAQ. The J segment lost 4 bases and the V segment lost 5 bases, leaving 2 bases of the junction unmatched. CDR3 size: 13 residues. CDR3 in amino acids: CASSKDRGTEAFF. The CDR3 bases are TGTGCCAGCAGCAAGGACAGGGGCACTGAAGCTTTCTTT.